This is a list of T cell receptor beta chains from one sample in a study of T cells in Graves' hyperthyroidism and ophthalmopathy. TCRdb called the multiplex PCR reads again in MiXCR, with one record for every CDR3 protein. The table shows 75,000 to 100,000 distinct CDR3 sequences, with roughly 37% occurring only once. Sequences were obtained from peripheral blood or thyroid tissue (not recorded which). These receptors all come from a woman aged 25 to 39 with Graves' hyperthyroidism. The CDR3 runs from the conserved cysteine through the conserved F or W. The D gene is left open where the match is weak. A row's size may be missing; if present it is once, few, many or a size class.

V gene	J gene	D gene	clone size	CDR3 protein	CDR3 DNA
TRBV7-2	TRBJ2-2	.	many	CASSSRAVYTGELFF	TGTGCCAGCAGCTCTCGGGCAGTTTACACCGGGGAGCTGTTTTTT
TRBV20-1	TRBJ2-7	TRBD2	many	CSARASGRPYEQYF	TGCAGTGCTAGGGCTAGCGGGAGGCCCTACGAGCAGTACTTC
TRBV5-1	TRBJ2-5	TRBD1	many	CASSGDSQETQYF	TGCGCCAGCAGCGGGGACAGTCAAGAGACCCAGTACTTC
TRBV7-2	TRBJ2-5	.	.	CASSAAGAANQETQYF	TGTGCCAGCAGCGCCGCCGGGGCAGCTAACCAAGAGACCCAGTACTTC
TRBV7-2	TRBJ2-7	.	.	CASSQGRTREQYF	TGCGCCAGCAGCCAAGGTCGGACACGGGAGCAGTACTTC
TRBV20-1	TRBJ1-1	TRBD1	.	CSARAGTGQTEAFF	TGCAGTGCTAGAGCCGGGACAGGGCAAACTGAAGCTTTCTTT
TRBV3-1	TRBJ1-2	.	many	CASSQVLGQPFVYGYTF	TGTGCCAGCAGCCAAGTTCTTGGACAGCCATTCGTCTATGGCTACACCTTC
TRBV6-5	TRBJ2-5	TRBD2	many	CASSPGLVKETQYF	TGTGCCAGCAGCCCGGGACTAGTGAAAGAGACCCAGTACTTC
TRBV5-1	TRBJ2-2	TRBD1	many	CASSFKEMAGGSANTGELFF	TGCGCCAGCAGCTTTAAGGAGATGGCAGGGGGCTCCGCGAACACCGGGGAGCTGTTTTTT
TRBV2	TRBJ1-2	TRBD1	.	CASSDVGTGTGYTF	TGTGCCAGCAGTGATGTAGGGACAGGGACCGGCTACACCTTC
TRBV20-1	TRBJ2-7	TRBD1	.	CSAESGQASYEQYF	TGCAGTGCCGAATCGGGACAGGCCTCCTACGAGCAGTACTTC
TRBV18	TRBJ1-6	.	.	CASSRSGAEPNSPLHF	TGTGCCAGCTCACGTTCCGGAGCAGAACCTAATTCACCCCTCCACTTT
TRBV20-1	TRBJ2-7	.	.	CSASPGTKSYEQYF	TGCAGTGCTAGTCCCGGGACAAAATCCTACGAGCAGTACTTC
TRBV30	TRBJ2-7	TRBD2	many	CAWSVRLADEQYF	TGTGCCTGGAGTGTACGGCTAGCGGACGAGCAGTACTTC
TRBV10-3	TRBJ2-5	TRBD2	many	CAISWTSGTLETQYF	TGTGCCATCTCCTGGACTAGCGGAACCTTAGAGACCCAGTACTTC
TRBV15	TRBJ2-7	TRBD1	.	CATSRGDRAGNEQYF	TGTGCCACCAGCAGAGGGGACAGGGCAGGCAACGAGCAGTACTTC
TRBV20-1	TRBJ2-5	.	few	CSAQWQETQYF	TGCAGTGCCCAGTGGCAAGAGACCCAGTACTTC
TRBV9	TRBJ1-2	.	.	CASSVGSYTF	TGTGCCAGCAGCGTAGGGAGCTACACCTTC
TRBV20-1	TRBJ2-5	TRBD2	.	CSASGLAGTETQYF	TGCAGTGCTAGCGGACTAGCGGGAACCGAGACCCAGTACTTC
TRBV28	TRBJ1-1	TRBD1	few	CASSFSQGMGEAFF	TGTGCCAGCAGTTTCTCACAGGGGATGGGTGAAGCTTTCTTT
TRBV7-2	TRBJ2-6	.	.	CASTTRGGANVLTF	TGTGCCAGCACCACTCGGGGGGGGGCCAACGTCCTGACTTTC
TRBV12-3/TRBV12-4	TRBJ2-2	.	many	CASSFPAWSDTGELFF	TGTGCCAGCAGTTTTCCCGCCTGGAGCGACACCGGGGAGCTGTTTTTT
TRBV7-9	TRBJ1-2	TRBD1	.	CASIRRGRALGYTF	TGTGCCAGCATTCGGAGGGGGCGCGCCCTCGGCTACACCTTC
TRBV29-1	TRBJ1-3	.	many	CSVVIQSGNTIYF	TGCAGCGTTGTAATACAGTCAGGAAACACCATATATTTT
TRBV12-3/TRBV12-4	TRBJ1-1	.	many	CASSFSGLNTEAFF	TGTGCCAGCAGTTTTAGTGGGTTGAACACTGAAGCTTTCTTT
TRBV9	TRBJ2-5	.	.	CASSLFIKETQYF	TGTGCCAGCAGCTTATTCATCAAGGAGACCCAGTACTTC
TRBV12-3/TRBV12-4	TRBJ1-5	.	many	CASTKDRFQPQHF	TGTGCCAGCACCAAAGACAGGTTTCAGCCCCAGCATTTT
TRBV9	TRBJ1-2	.	many	CASSTLSRVDYGYTF	TGTGCCAGCAGCACACTCTCGCGGGTTGACTATGGCTACACCTTC
TRBV5-1	TRBJ2-7	.	many	CASRIENLSYEQYF	TGCGCCAGCAGGATCGAAAACCTCTCCTACGAGCAGTACTTC
TRBV2	TRBJ2-3	TRBD2	.	CASSPILRLAPSTDTQYF	TGTGCCAGCAGCCCTATCCTGAGACTAGCCCCTAGCACAGATACGCAGTATTTT
TRBV2	TRBJ1-1	.	.	CASSPGRKAFF	TGTGCCAGCAGCCCGGGGCGGAAAGCTTTCTTT
TRBV7-3	TRBJ2-2	.	many	CASSFSHNTGELFF	TGTGCCAGCAGCTTTTCGCACAACACCGGGGAGCTGTTTTTT
TRBV6-5	TRBJ2-2	.	many	CASSRNAGELFF	TGTGCCAGCAGCCGGAATGCCGGGGAGCTGTTTTTT
TRBV7-9	TRBJ1-5	.	many	CASSATGYSNQPQHF	TGTGCCAGCAGCGCCACGGGTTATAGCAATCAGCCCCAGCATTTT
TRBV6-5	TRBJ2-7	.	many	CASSYSQGYEQYF	TGTGCCAGCAGTTACAGTCAGGGTTACGAGCAGTACTTC